This T cell receptor beta chain originates from a study of CD8 T cells in ankylosing spondylitis. Notes on the study in general: A TCR beta motif of roughly eight highly homologous variants seemed to mark ankylosing spondylitis blood.

This CDR3 contains 13 residues. Trimming took off 6 bases at V and 3 bases at J, with 15 bases between the two ends. Germline lookup yields CDR1 DFQATT and CDR2 SNEGSKA (reference sequence). This clonotype was recorded at least ten times. The antigen is undetermined. Each CDR3 protein gets one entry after TCRdb re-called the 5' RACE reads with MiXCR. The sample yields a few hundred thousand distinct CDR3 sequences, approximately 7.4% seen once. The chain carries TRBV20-1 and TRBJ2-7, with no clear D. The specimen sequenced was blood, either unsorted or a sorted T cell fraction (not recorded which). The TCR was taken from a male donor with ankylosing spondylitis. CDR3 region: CSAPSGVYYEQYF. CDR3 DNA sequence: TGCAGTGCCCCCTCGGGCGTTTACTACGAGCAGTACTTC.